The rows below give T cell receptor beta chains drawn from one sample of a study of low-dose radiotherapy and immunotherapy resistance in tumors. From the reads, TCRdb called clonotypes with MiXCR, one entry per CDR3 protein. Of tens of thousands of distinct CDR3 sequences listed, 9.4% are singletons. The starting material was PBMCs, obtained before treatment. The source of these receptors is a male donor with prostate cancer. The CDR3 runs from the conserved cysteine through the conserved F or W. The D gene is left open where the match is weak. Clone size is shown for a subset of rows, as once, few, many or a class of expanded clone.

TRBV12-3/TRBV12-4	many	NA	TRBJ2-2	TGTGCCAGCAGTCCCGACAGGTACACCGGGGAGCTGTTTTTT	CASSPDRYTGELFF
TRBV2	many	NA	TRBJ2-2	TGTGCCAGCAGTGAAGTCCGCGTAACCGGGGAGCTGTTTTTT	CASSEVRVTGELFF
TRBV7-8	many	TRBD2	TRBJ2-1	TGTGCCAGCAGCTTAGTTGCTAGCGGGAGATCCGATGAGCAGTTCTTC	CASSLVASGRSDEQFF
TRBV11-2	NA	TRBD1	TRBJ2-7	TGTGCCAGCAGCTTTGTGAATCCGGACAGGAGGAGAGCTTACGAGCAGTACTTC	CASSFVNPDRRRAYEQYF
TRBV7-3	many	TRBD2	TRBJ2-5	TGTGCCAGCAGCTCAAAACTAGCGGGAGTTGTTCGCCAAGAGACCCAGTACTTC	CASSSKLAGVVRQETQYF
TRBV6-6	many	NA	TRBJ1-6	TGTGCCAGCAGTTTAGTCAGTGAAAATTCACCCCTCCACTTT	CASSLVSENSPLHF
TRBV28	many	TRBD1	TRBJ2-5	TGTGCCAGCAGTTTATATAAAGGGACAGGGGGCGGGGAGACCCAGTACTTC	CASSLYKGTGGGETQYF
TRBV19	many	NA	TRBJ2-2	TGTGCCACTTCTATTGTGGCCTTCGGCACCGGGGAGCTGTTTTTT	CATSIVAFGTGELFF
TRBV5-6	many	TRBD2	TRBJ2-1	TGTGCCAGCAGCTCTCGAGGGCTAGCGGGGTACAATGAGCAGTTCTTC	CASSSRGLAGYNEQFF
TRBV9	NA	NA	TRBJ1-6	TGTGCCAGCAGCGTTCATCTGGCGGGGTCACCCCTCCACTTT	CASSVHLAGSPLHF
TRBV20-1	many	TRBD1	TRBJ2-5	TGCAGTGCTTCTACAAGACAGGGGGCTCAGAAGGAGACCCAGTACTTC	CSASTRQGAQKETQYF
TRBV7-2	many	NA	TRBJ1-1	TGTGCCAGCAGCTTGGGACGGTGGGGAGGGAACACTGAAGCTTTCTTT	CASSLGRWGGNTEAFF
TRBV29-1	many	NA	TRBJ2-1	TGCAGCGTTGAGTGGTGGGCTGGAGCCTCCTACAATGAGCAGTTCTTC	CSVEWWAGASYNEQFF
TRBV5-4	NA	NA	TRBJ2-2	NA	CASQQGTSGIAGELFFF
TRBV6-1	NA	TRBD1	TRBJ1-2	TGTGCCAGCAGTTACGACCAGGGGGCCGACTATGGCTACACCTTC	CASSYDQGADYGYTF
TRBV7-8	many	TRBD1	TRBJ2-3	TGTGCCAGCAGCTCATACGTGGCAGGGGGCTCAGATACGCAGTATTTT	CASSSYVAGGSDTQYF
TRBV11-2	many	TRBD2	TRBJ2-1	TGTGCCAGCACCACTTGGACTAGCGGGAGGGCTGGGTACAATGAGCAGTTCTTC	CASTTWTSGRAGYNEQFF
TRBV10-3	many	TRBD1	TRBJ1-2	TGTGCCATCAGGGGACAGGGAGATGGCTACACCTTC	CAIRGQGDGYTF
TRBV5-5	many	TRBD1	TRBJ2-5	TGTGCCAGCAGCGGGGACAGTCGGACATGGGAGACCCAGTACTTC	CASSGDSRTWETQYF
TRBV6-5	many	NA	TRBJ2-1	TGTGCCAGCAGTTACCTTACAAATCGGGGTGAGCAGTTCTTC	CASSYLTNRGEQFF
TRBV2	many	NA	TRBJ2-7	TGTGCCAGCAGTGAAGCGGCAACTGGCTACGAGCAGTACTTC	CASSEAATGYEQYF
TRBV27	many	TRBD1	TRBJ1-4	TGTGCCAGCAGTTTATCCGGGACAGTCTATGAAAAACTGTTTTTT	CASSLSGTVYEKLFF
TRBV3-1	NA	TRBD2	TRBJ2-1	TGTGCCAGCAGTTACGGACTAGCGTCTTCCAATGAGCAGTTCTTC	CASSYGLASSNEQFF
TRBV18	many	TRBD2	TRBJ2-1	TGTGCCAGCTCACCACCTGGGACAGGACCGACTAGCGGGAGGCAGTTCTTC	CASSPPGTGPTSGRQFF
TRBV12-3/TRBV12-4	many	TRBD1	TRBJ2-1	TGTGCCAGCAGCCCACCCGGGACAGGGTACAATGAGCAGTTCTTC	CASSPPGTGYNEQFF
TRBV4-3	many	NA	TRBJ2-4	TGCGCCAGCAGCCAAGAGCCCAGGGGTTGTCCGGACTTC	CASSQEPRGCPDF
TRBV6-1	many	NA	TRBJ1-5	TGTGCCAGCAGTGAAGGACGGGGTCCCCAGCCCCAGCATTTT	CASSEGRGPQPQHF
TRBV28	many	TRBD2	TRBJ2-5	TGTGCCAGAGGGAGGGCAGAGAAGATCGAAGAGACCCAGTACTTC	CARGRAEKIEETQYF
TRBV28	NA	TRBD2	TRBJ2-1	TGTGCCAGCAGTCCCGGGGGACTAGCTGGACTAAATGAGCAGTTCTTC	CASSPGGLAGLNEQFF
TRBV7-3	many	TRBD2	TRBJ2-2	TGTGCCAGCAGCTTAGGCTTCGGGAGGATGAACACCGGGGAGCTGTTTTTT	CASSLGFGRMNTGELFF
TRBV28	many	NA	TRBJ1-5	TGTGCCAGCAGGGGGGGCACGGCTAGCAATCAGCCCCAGCATTTT	CASRGGTASNQPQHF
TRBV18	many	NA	TRBJ2-2	TGTGCCAGCTCACAATGGACCAACACCGGGGAGCTGTTTTTT	CASSQWTNTGELFF
TRBV28	many	NA	TRBJ2-2	TGTGCCAGCAGTTTGGCAGGGTCCAACACCGGGGAGCTGTTTTTT	CASSLAGSNTGELFF
TRBV3-1	NA	NA	TRBJ2-5	TGTGCCAGCAGCCAAGTGGGGGCTACTCAAGAGACCCAGTACTTC	CASSQVGATQETQYF
TRBV7-2	many	NA	TRBJ2-7	TGTGCCAGCAGCTTGTGGGACAACTACGAGCAGTACTTC	CASSLWDNYEQYF
TRBV14	many	NA	TRBJ2-3	TGTGCCAGCAGCCAACGCCGATCGTCAGATACGCAGTATTTT	CASSQRRSSDTQYF
TRBV4-3	many	TRBD1	TRBJ2-5	TGCGCCAGCAGCCAATCGGGACAGGGTAAAGAGACCCAGTACTTC	CASSQSGQGKETQYF
TRBV6-5	many	NA	TRBJ2-7	TGTGCCAGCAGCCGGGCACTAACCTACGAGCAGTACTTC	CASSRALTYEQYF
TRBV28	many	NA	TRBJ2-1	TGTGCCAGCAGTTCCCACACGGGAAGCTCCTACAATGAGCAGTTCTTC	CASSSHTGSSYNEQFF
TRBV7-9	many	NA	TRBJ2-3	TGTGCCAGCAGCTTACAAGGGACAGATACGCAGTATTTT	CASSLQGTDTQYF
TRBV14	many	NA	TRBJ1-6	TGTGCCAGCAGCCAAGATCTTGAAAGGACCTCACCCCTCCACTTT	CASSQDLERTSPLHF
TRBV5-4	many	TRBD2	TRBJ2-2	TGTGCCAGCAGCTTGGCCGGGGGGAGCTTCACCGGGGAGCTGTTTTTT	CASSLAGGSFTGELFF
TRBV6-6	many	TRBD1	TRBJ2-2	TGTGCCAGCAAGCAGGGGGCGCGAGCCGGGGAGCTGTTTTTT	CASKQGARAGELFF
TRBV5-1	many	NA	TRBJ2-1	TGCGCCAGCAGCTTGGCGTCAGAGAATGAGCAGTTCTTC	CASSLASENEQFF
TRBV29-1	many	NA	TRBJ1-1	TGCAGCGTTGTGGTGGACCACAGGGCTCCTTTCTTT	CSVVVDHRAPFF
TRBV12-3/TRBV12-4	many	NA	TRBJ1-2	TGTGCCAGCAGTTTGAATTGGGGGACCTACACCTTC	CASSLNWGTYTF
TRBV7-3	many	TRBD1	TRBJ2-3	TGTGCCAGCAGCGAAAGTACAGGACAGGGGTCGCAGTATTTT	CASSESTGQGSQYF
TRBV29-1	many	TRBD1	TRBJ2-2	TGCAGCGCCCTGAGACCGGGGACAGGGGGGACCGGGGAGCTGTTTTTT	CSALRPGTGGTGELFF
TRBV5-3	many	TRBD2	TRBJ2-1	TGTGCCAGCAGCACCGGACTAGCGGGATTTGCTGAGCAGTTCTTC	CASSTGLAGFAEQFF
TRBV28	few	NA	TRBJ1-2	TGTGCCAGCAGTCCGACCGCTAGGGGGAACTATGGCTACACCTTC	CASSPTARGNYGYTF
TRBV3-1	many	NA	TRBJ1-1	TGTGCCAGCAGGTTGACACCGAACACTGAAGCTTTCTTT	CASRLTPNTEAFF
TRBV3-1	many	TRBD1	TRBJ1-5	TGTGCCAGCAGCCAAGGCGCAGGGGGCACTCAGCCCCAGCATTTT	CASSQGAGGTQPQHF
TRBV6-2/TRBV6-3	many	TRBD2	TRBJ2-7	TGTGCCAGCGGGGACTACCTCTACGAGCAGTACTTC	CASGDYLYEQYF
TRBV25-1	NA	TRBD2	TRBJ2-7	TGTGCCAGCAGTTCCTCCAGGGTTGGGACTAGCGGGAACGAGCAGTACTTC	CASSSSRVGTSGNEQYF